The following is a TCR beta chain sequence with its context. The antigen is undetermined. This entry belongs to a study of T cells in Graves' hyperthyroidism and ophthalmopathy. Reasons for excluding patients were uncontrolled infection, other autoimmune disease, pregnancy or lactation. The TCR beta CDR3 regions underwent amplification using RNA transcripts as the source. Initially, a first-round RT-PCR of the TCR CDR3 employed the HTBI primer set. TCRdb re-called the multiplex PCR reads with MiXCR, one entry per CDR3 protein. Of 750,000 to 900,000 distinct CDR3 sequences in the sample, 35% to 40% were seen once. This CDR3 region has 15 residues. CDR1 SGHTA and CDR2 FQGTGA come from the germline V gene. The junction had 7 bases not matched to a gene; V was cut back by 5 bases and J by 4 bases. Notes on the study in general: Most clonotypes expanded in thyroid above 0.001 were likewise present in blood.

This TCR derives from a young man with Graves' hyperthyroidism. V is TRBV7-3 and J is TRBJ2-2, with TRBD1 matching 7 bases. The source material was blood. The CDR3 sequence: CASSPQGQPTGELFF. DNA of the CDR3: TGTGCCAGCAGCCCTCAGGGACAGCCCACCGGGGAGCTGTTTTTT. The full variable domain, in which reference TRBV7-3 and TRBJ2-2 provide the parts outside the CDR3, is GAGVSQTPSNKVTEKGKYVELRCDPISGHTALYWYRQSLGQGPEFLIYFQGTGAADDSGLPNDRFFAVRPEGSVSTLKIQRTERGDSAVYLCASSPQGQPTGELFFGEGSRLTVL.